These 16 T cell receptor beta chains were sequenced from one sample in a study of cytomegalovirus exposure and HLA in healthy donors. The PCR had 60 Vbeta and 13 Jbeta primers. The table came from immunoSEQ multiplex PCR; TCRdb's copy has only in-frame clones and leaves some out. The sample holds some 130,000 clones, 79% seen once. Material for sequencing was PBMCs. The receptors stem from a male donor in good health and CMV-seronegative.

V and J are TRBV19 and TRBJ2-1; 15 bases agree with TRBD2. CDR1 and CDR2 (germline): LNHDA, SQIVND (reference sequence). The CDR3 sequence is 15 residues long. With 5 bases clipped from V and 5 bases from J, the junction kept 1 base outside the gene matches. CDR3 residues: CASSGTSGGNNEQFF. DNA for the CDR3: TGTGCCAGTAGTGGGACTAGCGGGGGGAACAATGAGCAGTTCTTC.

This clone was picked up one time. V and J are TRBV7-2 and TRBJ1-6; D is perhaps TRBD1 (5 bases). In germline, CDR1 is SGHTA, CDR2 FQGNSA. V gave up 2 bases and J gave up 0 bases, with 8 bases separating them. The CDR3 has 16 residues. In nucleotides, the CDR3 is TGTGCCAGCAGCTTACAGGGAAGCTCCTATAATTCACCCCTCCACTTT. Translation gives CASSLQGSSYNSPLHF.

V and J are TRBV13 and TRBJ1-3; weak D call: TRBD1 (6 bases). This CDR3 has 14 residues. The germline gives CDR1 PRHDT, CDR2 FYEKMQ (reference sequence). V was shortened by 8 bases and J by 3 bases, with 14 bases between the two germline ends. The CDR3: CASGEQGYGNTIYF. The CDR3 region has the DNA TGTGCCAGCGGGGAACAGGGTTATGGAAACACCATATATTTT. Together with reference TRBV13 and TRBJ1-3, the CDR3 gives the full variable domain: AAGVIQSPRHLIKEKRETATLKCYPIPRHDTVYWYQQGPGQDPQFLISFYEKMQSDKGSIPDRFSAQQFSDYHSELNMSSLELGDSALYFCASGEQGYGNTIYFGEGSWLTVV.

CDR3 sequence (DNA): TGTGCCAGCAGCAAAGGGGTCGGACAAATAGAGGAGACCCAGTACTTC. It translates to CASSKGVGQIEETQYF. The chain couples TRBV21-1 to TRBJ2-5; the tabulated D call, TRBD1, remains unverified against the DNA. TRBV21-1 is described as a pseudogene. The CDR3 sequence is 16 residues long.

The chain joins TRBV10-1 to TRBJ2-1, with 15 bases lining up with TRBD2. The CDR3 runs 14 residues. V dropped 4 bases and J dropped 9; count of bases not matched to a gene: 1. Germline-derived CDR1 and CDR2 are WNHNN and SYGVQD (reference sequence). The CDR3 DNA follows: TGCGCCAGCAGTGGGACTAGCGGGGGGGGTGAGCAGTTCTTC. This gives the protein CASSGTSGGGEQFF.

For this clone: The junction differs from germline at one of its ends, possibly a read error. CDR3 residues: CASTGLRETQYF. DNA of the CDR3: TGTGCTAGCACCGGACTCAGAGAGACCCAGTACTTC. The chain recombines TRBV7-7 with TRBJ2-5; TRBD2 is a possible D gene (5 bases). Germline values: CDR1 SSHAT, CDR2 FNYEAQ (reference sequence). This CDR3 is 12 amino acids long.

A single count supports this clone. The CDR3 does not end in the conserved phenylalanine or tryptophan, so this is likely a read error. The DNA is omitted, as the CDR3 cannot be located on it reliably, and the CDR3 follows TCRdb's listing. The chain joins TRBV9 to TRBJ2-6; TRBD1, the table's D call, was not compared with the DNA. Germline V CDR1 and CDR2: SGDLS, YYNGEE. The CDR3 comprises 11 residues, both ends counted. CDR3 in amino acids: CASSVVTGDLL.

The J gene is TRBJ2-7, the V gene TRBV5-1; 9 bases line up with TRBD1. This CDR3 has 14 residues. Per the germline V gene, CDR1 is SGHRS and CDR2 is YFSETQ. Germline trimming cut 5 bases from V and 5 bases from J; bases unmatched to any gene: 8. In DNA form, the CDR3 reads TGCGCCAGCAGGTCCGGGACAGGGAGCAACGAGCAGTACTTC. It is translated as CASRSGTGSNEQYF.

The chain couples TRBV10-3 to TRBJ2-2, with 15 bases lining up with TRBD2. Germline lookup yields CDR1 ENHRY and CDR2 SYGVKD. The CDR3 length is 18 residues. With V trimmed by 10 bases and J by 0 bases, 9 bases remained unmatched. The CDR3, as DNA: TGTGCCACGGGGACTAGCGGGGGGACTGATGCGAACACCGGGGAGCTGTTTTTT. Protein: CATGTSGGTDANTGELFF.

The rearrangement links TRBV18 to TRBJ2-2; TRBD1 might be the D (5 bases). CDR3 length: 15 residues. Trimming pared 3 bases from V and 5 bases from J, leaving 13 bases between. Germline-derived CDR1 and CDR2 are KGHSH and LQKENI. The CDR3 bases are TGTGCCAGCTCACCGTCGGCAGGGCGGACCGGGGAGCTGTTTTTT. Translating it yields CASSPSAGRTGELFF.

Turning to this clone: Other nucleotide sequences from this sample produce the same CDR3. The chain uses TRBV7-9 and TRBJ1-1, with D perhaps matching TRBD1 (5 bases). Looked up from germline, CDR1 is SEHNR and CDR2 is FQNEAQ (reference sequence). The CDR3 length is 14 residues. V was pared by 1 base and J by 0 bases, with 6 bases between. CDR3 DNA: TGTGCCAGCAGCTTAGGACAGATGAACACTGAAGCTTTCTTT. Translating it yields CASSLGQMNTEAFF. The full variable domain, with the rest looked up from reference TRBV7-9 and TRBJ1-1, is DTGVSQNPRHKITKRGQNVTFRCDPISEHNRLYWYRQTLGQGPEFLTYFQNEAQLEKSRLLSDRFSAERPKGSFSTLEIQRTEQGDSAMYLCASSLGQMNTEAFFGQGTRLTVV.

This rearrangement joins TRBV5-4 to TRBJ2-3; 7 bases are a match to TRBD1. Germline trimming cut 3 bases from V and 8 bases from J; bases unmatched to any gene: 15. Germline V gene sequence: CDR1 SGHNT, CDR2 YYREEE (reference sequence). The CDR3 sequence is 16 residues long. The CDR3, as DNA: TGTGCCAGCAGCTCCGGATTGGGACAGACTTCGGGTACGCAGTATTTT. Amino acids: CASSSGLGQTSGTQYF.

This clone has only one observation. Here the CDR3 DNA reads TGTGCCAGCAGTGTCCTTATGACAGGGACCGATGGCTACACCTTC. Its translation is CASSVLMTGTDGYTF. The V and J genes are TRBV25-1 and TRBJ1-2, with TRBD1 identical over 7 bases. V shed 4 bases, J shed 6 bases, and the junction held 11 bases outside the gene matches. The V gene's germline CDR1 is MGHDK and CDR2 SYGVNS. This CDR3 is built from 15 residues.

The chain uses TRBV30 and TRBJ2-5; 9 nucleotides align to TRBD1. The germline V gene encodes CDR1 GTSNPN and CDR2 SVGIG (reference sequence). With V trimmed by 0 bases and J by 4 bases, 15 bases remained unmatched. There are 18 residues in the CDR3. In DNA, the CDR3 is TGTGCCTGGAGTGTAACCCGACTAATCGGGACAGGGACAGAGACCCAGTACTTC. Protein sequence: CAWSVTRLIGTGTETQYF.

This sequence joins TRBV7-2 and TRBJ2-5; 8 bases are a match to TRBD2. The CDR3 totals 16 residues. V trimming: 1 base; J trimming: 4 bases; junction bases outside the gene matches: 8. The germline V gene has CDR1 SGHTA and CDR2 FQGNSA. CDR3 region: CASSLVDGGALETQYF. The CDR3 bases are TGTGCCAGCAGCTTAGTGGACGGGGGGGCTCTAGAGACCCAGTACTTC.

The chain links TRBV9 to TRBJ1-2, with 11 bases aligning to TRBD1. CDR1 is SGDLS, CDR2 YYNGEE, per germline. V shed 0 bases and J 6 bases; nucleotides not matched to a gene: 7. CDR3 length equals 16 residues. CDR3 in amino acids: CASSVARTGGQNGYTF. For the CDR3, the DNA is TGTGCCAGCAGCGTAGCTAGGACAGGGGGCCAGAATGGCTACACCTTC.